These T cell receptor beta chains were read from a single sample in a study of beta chain features in type 1 diabetes. Produced via immunoSEQ multiplex PCR; TCRdb's table is partial and in-frame only. The sample lists about 160,000 clones; around 7.9% were seen once. Sample: central memory CD4+ T cells from blood. These receptors came from a man between 18 and 35 years old with type 1 diabetes. Both conserved end residues are trimmed from each CDR3. Fields, in order: clone size, J gene, V gene, CDR3 protein. Clone size is shown for a subset of rows, as once, few, many or a class of expanded clone.

clone_size: .
j_call: TRBJ1-2
v_call: TRBV18
cdr3_aa: ASSLPTGQGGYT

clone_size: .
j_call: TRBJ2-7
v_call: TRBV7-2
cdr3_aa: ASSPPGSLSYEQY

clone_size: many
j_call: TRBJ2-6
v_call: TRBV28
cdr3_aa: ASSFGTGGNVLT

clone_size: few
j_call: TRBJ2-7
v_call: TRBV28
cdr3_aa: ASMSNSYEQY

clone_size: few
j_call: TRBJ2-5
v_call: TRBV5-1
cdr3_aa: ASNLAGDLQETQY

clone_size: many
j_call: TRBJ1-5
v_call: TRBV15
cdr3_aa: ATSLQGDQPQH

clone_size: few
j_call: TRBJ2-7
v_call: TRBV9
cdr3_aa: ASSVGPSNEQY

clone_size: many
j_call: TRBJ2-2
v_call: TRBV19
cdr3_aa: ASIGQVYGELF

clone_size: .
j_call: TRBJ2-3
v_call: TRBV27
cdr3_aa: ASALRSTQY

clone_size: few
j_call: TRBJ1-5
v_call: TRBV6-6
cdr3_aa: ASSTPGRPNQPQH

clone_size: .
j_call: TRBJ2-5
v_call: TRBV7-2
cdr3_aa: ASSPGLAGVRETQY

clone_size: few
j_call: TRBJ1-5
v_call: TRBV5-1
cdr3_aa: ASSAGTGDQPQH

clone_size: .
j_call: TRBJ2-5
v_call: TRBV5-4
cdr3_aa: ASSRQQETQY

clone_size: .
j_call: TRBJ1-1
v_call: TRBV27
cdr3_aa: ASSLRGEAF

clone_size: .
j_call: TRBJ1-2
v_call: TRBV25-1
cdr3_aa: ASSGRTEYT

clone_size: few
j_call: TRBJ1-2
v_call: TRBV4-3
cdr3_aa: ASSPVKSNYGYT

clone_size: .
j_call: TRBJ2-1
v_call: TRBV18
cdr3_aa: ASSPPGLAESSYNEQF

clone_size: .
j_call: TRBJ2-7
v_call: TRBV6-5
cdr3_aa: ASKHLREQY

clone_size: .
j_call: TRBJ2-3
v_call: TRBV4-3
cdr3_aa: ASSFSPSGGGPDTQY

clone_size: few
j_call: TRBJ2-3
v_call: TRBV5-6
cdr3_aa: ASSLVVAGATDTQY

clone_size: .
j_call: TRBJ2-3
v_call: TRBV6-6
cdr3_aa: ASGTGTDTQY

clone_size: few
j_call: TRBJ1-2
v_call: TRBV2
cdr3_aa: ANPSGQGADGYGYT

clone_size: .
j_call: TRBJ1-6
v_call: TRBV2
cdr3_aa: ASSERRGFSPLH

clone_size: .
j_call: TRBJ2-2
v_call: TRBV5-1
cdr3_aa: ASTLGSGNTGELF

clone_size: .
j_call: TRBJ2-5
v_call: TRBV5-6
cdr3_aa: ASSLVTSGGRHKTQY

clone_size: .
j_call: TRBJ2-1
v_call: TRBV4-2
cdr3_aa: ASSTDNEQF

clone_size: few
j_call: TRBJ2-2
v_call: TRBV4-2
cdr3_aa: ASSRRKNTGELF

clone_size: few
j_call: TRBJ2-7
v_call: TRBV4-3
cdr3_aa: ASSQVFGQGDPQD

clone_size: few
j_call: TRBJ1-2
v_call: TRBV28
cdr3_aa: ASSSLGTLYGYT

clone_size: .
j_call: TRBJ2-1
v_call: TRBV7-7
cdr3_aa: ASSLGSGRRYNEQF

clone_size: few
j_call: TRBJ2-7
v_call: TRBV28
cdr3_aa: ASTVGDYEQY

clone_size: many
j_call: TRBJ2-1
v_call: TRBV7-9
cdr3_aa: ASSLGSSGAYNEQF

clone_size: few
j_call: TRBJ2-2
v_call: TRBV29-1
cdr3_aa: SAGLVRTGELF

clone_size: few
j_call: TRBJ2-7
v_call: TRBV19
cdr3_aa: ASSTRTGGYEQY

clone_size: few
j_call: TRBJ2-7
v_call: TRBV18
cdr3_aa: ATGQGAYEQY

clone_size: .
j_call: TRBJ2-7
v_call: TRBV6-5
cdr3_aa: ASSYCRGLEWEQY

clone_size: .
j_call: TRBJ2-5
v_call: TRBV10-2
cdr3_aa: ASSDQRGGGETQY

clone_size: few
j_call: TRBJ2-2
v_call: TRBV5-1
cdr3_aa: ASSLEAGITGELF

clone_size: .
j_call: TRBJ2-7
v_call: TRBV11-2
cdr3_aa: ASSGRTGPEQY

clone_size: .
j_call: TRBJ1-1
v_call: TRBV19
cdr3_aa: ASHRTANTEAF

clone_size: few
j_call: TRBJ1-2
v_call: TRBV27
cdr3_aa: ASSKDRVQGGYT

clone_size: .
j_call: TRBJ2-1
v_call: TRBV28
cdr3_aa: ASSLAGGLNEQF

clone_size: few
j_call: TRBJ2-1
v_call: TRBV5-4
cdr3_aa: ASSLRASGSVREQF

clone_size: .
j_call: TRBJ1-5
v_call: TRBV7-9
cdr3_aa: ASSLGQGENQPQH

clone_size: few
j_call: TRBJ2-7
v_call: TRBV28
cdr3_aa: ATHTPTGASYEQY

clone_size: .
j_call: TRBJ2-6
v_call: TRBV18
cdr3_aa: ASSPPHSGANVLT

clone_size: few
j_call: TRBJ1-3
v_call: TRBV28
cdr3_aa: ASSQTGQGIGNTIY

clone_size: .
j_call: TRBJ2-1
v_call: TRBV5-1
cdr3_aa: ASSLLSTSYNEQF

clone_size: .
j_call: TRBJ2-5
v_call: TRBV2
cdr3_aa: ASKIGGWETQY

clone_size: few
j_call: TRBJ2-5
v_call: TRBV29-1
cdr3_aa: SVAGQTQETQY

clone_size: .
j_call: TRBJ1-2
v_call: TRBV7-2
cdr3_aa: ASSLDRGHGYT

clone_size: .
j_call: TRBJ2-7
v_call: TRBV5-6
cdr3_aa: ASSSSPLASSYEQY

clone_size: once
j_call: TRBJ2-2
v_call: TRBV27
cdr3_aa: ASTISGNTGELF

clone_size: .
j_call: TRBJ2-2
v_call: TRBV7-2
cdr3_aa: ASSTNGAGLNTGELF

clone_size: few
j_call: TRBJ1-1
v_call: TRBV6-4
cdr3_aa: ASSSRGQKGTEAF

clone_size: .
j_call: TRBJ1-2
v_call: TRBV5-4
cdr3_aa: ASSLVQGGDGYT

clone_size: .
j_call: TRBJ1-4
v_call: TRBV6-6
cdr3_aa: ASSGEPANEKLF

clone_size: .
j_call: TRBJ1-5
v_call: TRBV7-2
cdr3_aa: ASSPWEASNQPQH

clone_size: .
j_call: TRBJ1-6
v_call: TRBV7-9
cdr3_aa: ASSPSGSSYNSPLH